This T cell receptor beta chain was observed in a study of human T cells and chemical hapten exposure. The CDR3 runs to 14 residues. Germline loops: CDR1 SGHTA, CDR2 FQGTGA. Unmatched junction bases numbered 4, after V lost 5 bases and J lost 3 bases. TCRdb fed the RACE reads into MiXCR, producing one record per CDR3 protein. The sample contains 35,000 to 45,000 distinct CDR3 sequences, around 9% of which appear only once. This clonotype was recorded at least ten times. Stated time point: patch test 2, 6 weeks after DPC sensitization. Treatment defined: therapeutic diphenylcyclopropenone sensitization with weekly scalp DPC.

The source was whole blood, collected in connection with sensitization to the hapten diphenylcyclopropenone (DPC). The TCR sequence derives from a woman aged 35 to 49 with alopecia areata. Some clones in this sample may be carry-over from other donors' samples. The J gene is TRBJ1-5, the V gene TRBV7-3; 7 bases map to TRBD1. CDR3 nucleotide sequence: TGTGCCAGCAGCCCGACAGGGAACAATCAGCCCCAGCATTTT. As protein: CASSPTGNNQPQHF. Full variable domain (missing parts from reference TRBV7-3 and TRBJ1-5): GAGVSQTPSNKVTEKGKYVELRCDPISGHTALYWYRQSLGQGPEFLIYFQGTGAADDSGLPNDRFFAVRPEGSVSTLKIQRTERGDSAVYLCASSPTGNNQPQHFGDGTRLSIL.